In its sample, the clone carrying this T cell receptor (beta chain) was seen many times. This entry comes from a study of T cells after yellow fever vaccination. The V end was cut by 1 base, the J end by 10 bases, with 13 bases between. Germline V CDR1 and CDR2: SEHNR, FQNEAQ (reference sequence). This CDR3 is built from 14 residues. TCRdb analysed the 5' RACE reads with MiXCR anew, one entry per CDR3 protein. Counted here are 95,000 to 150,000 distinct CDR3 sequences, 6% to 8% occurring once; the ten biggest clones make up roughly 2.5%. The sequence was collected from a man aged 18 to 30 who received the YFV17D yellow fever vaccine. This sample comprised CD4+ T cells sorted from PBMCs, obtained around 10 days after the first yellow fever vaccination. V gene TRBV7-9 combines with J gene TRBJ1-4, with unresolved D. CDR3 in DNA: TGTGCCAGCAGCTTAGATCCAAGGGCCATAAAACTGTTTTTT. It encodes CASSLDPRAIKLFF.